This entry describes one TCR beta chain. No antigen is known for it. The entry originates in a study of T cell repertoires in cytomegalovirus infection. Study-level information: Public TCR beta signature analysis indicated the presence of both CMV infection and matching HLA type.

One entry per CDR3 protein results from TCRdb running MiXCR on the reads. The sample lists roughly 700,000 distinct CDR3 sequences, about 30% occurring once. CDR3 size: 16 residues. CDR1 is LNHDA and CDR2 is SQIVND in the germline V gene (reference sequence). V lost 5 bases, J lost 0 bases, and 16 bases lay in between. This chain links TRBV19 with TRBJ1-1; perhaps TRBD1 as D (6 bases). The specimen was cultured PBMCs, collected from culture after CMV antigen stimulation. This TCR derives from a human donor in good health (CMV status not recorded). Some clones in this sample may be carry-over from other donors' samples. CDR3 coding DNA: TGTGCCAGTAGTTCCCCCAGGGGCAGATTGAACACTGAAGCTTTCTTT. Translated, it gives CASSSPRGRLNTEAFF. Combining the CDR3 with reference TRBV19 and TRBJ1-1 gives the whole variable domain DGGITQSPKYLFRKEGQNVTLSCEQNLNHDAMYWYRQDPGQGLRLIYYSQIVNDFQKGDIAEGYSVSREKKESFPLTVTSAQKNPTAFYLCASSSPRGRLNTEAFFGQGTRLTVV.